A selection of T cell receptor beta chains follows, all from one sample in a study of T cells after yellow fever vaccination. TCRdb passed the 5' RACE reads through MiXCR, listing each CDR3 protein once. The table records 500,000 to 650,000 distinct CDR3 sequences, around an eighth of them present only once. The specimen was PBMCs, collected on the day of the yellow fever booster vaccination. Source of these receptors: a man between 25 and 39 years old who received the YFV17D yellow fever vaccine. Each CDR3 is given with its conserved first and last residue. D genes are given only for firm matches. The listing skips clone size in some rows; elsewhere it reads once, few, many or a size class.

clone size: .; J gene: TRBJ1-2; D gene: .; V gene: TRBV11-3; CDR3 protein: CASSREMGYDYTF; CDR3 DNA: TGTGCCAGCAGCCGGGAAATGGGCTATGACTACACCTTC
clone size: .; J gene: TRBJ2-1; D gene: TRBD1; V gene: TRBV6-1; CDR3 protein: CASSPFPDRVVNEQFF; CDR3 DNA: TGTGCCAGCAGTCCCTTCCCGGACAGGGTAGTCAATGAGCAGTTCTTC
clone size: .; J gene: TRBJ2-2; D gene: TRBD2; V gene: TRBV15; CDR3 protein: CATKAGGLTGELFF; CDR3 DNA: TGTGCCACCAAAGCGGGAGGACTAACCGGGGAGCTGTTTTTT
clone size: few; J gene: TRBJ2-3; D gene: .; V gene: TRBV7-9; CDR3 protein: CASSSGFTDTQYF; CDR3 DNA: TGTGCCAGCAGCTCCGGGTTCACAGATACGCAGTATTTT
clone size: .; J gene: TRBJ2-1; D gene: TRBD2; V gene: TRBV19; CDR3 protein: CASNVREGLGFEQFF; CDR3 DNA: TGTGCCAGTAATGTTCGGGAGGGCTTGGGTTTTGAGCAGTTCTTC
clone size: .; J gene: TRBJ2-2; D gene: .; V gene: TRBV12-5; CDR3 protein: CASGLLEVDTGELFF; CDR3 DNA: TGTGCTAGTGGTTTGCTCGAGGTGGACACCGGGGAGCTGTTTTTT
clone size: few; J gene: TRBJ2-2; D gene: .; V gene: TRBV29-1; CDR3 protein: CSMTGALLGELFF; CDR3 DNA: TGCAGCATGACAGGTGCCCTTCTCGGGGAGCTGTTTTTT
clone size: .; J gene: TRBJ2-2; D gene: .; V gene: TRBV7-2; CDR3 protein: CASSLVTQLFF; CDR3 DNA: TGTGCCAGCAGCTTAGTCACCCAGCTGTTTTTT
clone size: few; J gene: TRBJ2-1; D gene: .; V gene: TRBV15; CDR3 protein: CATSRKGQSNEQFF; CDR3 DNA: TGTGCCACCAGCAGAAAGGGCCAGAGTAATGAGCAGTTCTTC
clone size: .; J gene: TRBJ1-2; D gene: TRBD1; V gene: TRBV20-1; CDR3 protein: CSARGTGRSGYTF; CDR3 DNA: TGCAGTGCTAGGGGGACAGGGCGGTCGGGCTACACCTTC
clone size: .; J gene: TRBJ1-1; D gene: .; V gene: TRBV3-1; CDR3 protein: CASSQVGAMNTEAFF; CDR3 DNA: TGTGCCAGCAGCCAAGTGGGAGCAATGAACACTGAAGCTTTCTTT
clone size: .; J gene: TRBJ2-1; D gene: TRBD2; V gene: TRBV6-1; CDR3 protein: CASRLAGGQNEQFF; CDR3 DNA: TGTGCCAGCAGACTAGCGGGAGGGCAGAATGAGCAGTTCTTC
clone size: .; J gene: TRBJ2-2; D gene: .; V gene: TRBV5-1; CDR3 protein: CASNGGGLNGELFF; CDR3 DNA: TGCGCCAGCAACGGCGGAGGGCTTAACGGGGAGCTGTTTTTT
clone size: .; J gene: TRBJ2-3; D gene: .; V gene: TRBV7-2; CDR3 protein: CASSFGYSTDTQYF; CDR3 DNA: TGTGCCAGCAGCTTTGGCTACTCCACAGATACGCAGTATTTT
clone size: few; J gene: TRBJ2-5; D gene: .; V gene: TRBV29-1; CDR3 protein: CSVGYGYQETQYF; CDR3 DNA: TGCAGCGTTGGTTACGGGTACCAAGAGACCCAGTACTTC